Here is one T cell receptor (beta chain) with its context. Its antigen is unknown. The source of the sample is a study of T cell responses to AZD1222 COVID-19 vaccine. Study-wide results and limits: Most donors were white British, females outnumbered males, and clonal diversity was possibly underestimated. At baseline, just five to seven AZD1222 recipients tested seropositive. Without day 14 samples, only post-peak T cell repertoires were studied.

The method was immunoSEQ multiplex PCR; TCRdb's version includes in-frame clones alone and lacks a portion of them. Of some 100,000 clones listed, roughly 91% were seen once; the top ten hold 3.5%. This receptor was identified in an adult who received the AZD1222 COVID-19 vaccine. The sequences come from peripheral blood, collected 28 days after the second AZD1222 dose.

CDR3 loop: CASSLAHSTDTQYF. CDR3 DNA: TGTGCCAGCAGCTTAGCTCACAGCACAGATACGCAGTATTTT. J is TRBJ2-3 and V is TRBV7-2; D unclear. CDR1 SGHTA and CDR2 FQGNSA come from the germline V gene. V lost 0 bases, J lost 0 bases, and 4 bases lay in between. The CDR3 has 14 amino acids.